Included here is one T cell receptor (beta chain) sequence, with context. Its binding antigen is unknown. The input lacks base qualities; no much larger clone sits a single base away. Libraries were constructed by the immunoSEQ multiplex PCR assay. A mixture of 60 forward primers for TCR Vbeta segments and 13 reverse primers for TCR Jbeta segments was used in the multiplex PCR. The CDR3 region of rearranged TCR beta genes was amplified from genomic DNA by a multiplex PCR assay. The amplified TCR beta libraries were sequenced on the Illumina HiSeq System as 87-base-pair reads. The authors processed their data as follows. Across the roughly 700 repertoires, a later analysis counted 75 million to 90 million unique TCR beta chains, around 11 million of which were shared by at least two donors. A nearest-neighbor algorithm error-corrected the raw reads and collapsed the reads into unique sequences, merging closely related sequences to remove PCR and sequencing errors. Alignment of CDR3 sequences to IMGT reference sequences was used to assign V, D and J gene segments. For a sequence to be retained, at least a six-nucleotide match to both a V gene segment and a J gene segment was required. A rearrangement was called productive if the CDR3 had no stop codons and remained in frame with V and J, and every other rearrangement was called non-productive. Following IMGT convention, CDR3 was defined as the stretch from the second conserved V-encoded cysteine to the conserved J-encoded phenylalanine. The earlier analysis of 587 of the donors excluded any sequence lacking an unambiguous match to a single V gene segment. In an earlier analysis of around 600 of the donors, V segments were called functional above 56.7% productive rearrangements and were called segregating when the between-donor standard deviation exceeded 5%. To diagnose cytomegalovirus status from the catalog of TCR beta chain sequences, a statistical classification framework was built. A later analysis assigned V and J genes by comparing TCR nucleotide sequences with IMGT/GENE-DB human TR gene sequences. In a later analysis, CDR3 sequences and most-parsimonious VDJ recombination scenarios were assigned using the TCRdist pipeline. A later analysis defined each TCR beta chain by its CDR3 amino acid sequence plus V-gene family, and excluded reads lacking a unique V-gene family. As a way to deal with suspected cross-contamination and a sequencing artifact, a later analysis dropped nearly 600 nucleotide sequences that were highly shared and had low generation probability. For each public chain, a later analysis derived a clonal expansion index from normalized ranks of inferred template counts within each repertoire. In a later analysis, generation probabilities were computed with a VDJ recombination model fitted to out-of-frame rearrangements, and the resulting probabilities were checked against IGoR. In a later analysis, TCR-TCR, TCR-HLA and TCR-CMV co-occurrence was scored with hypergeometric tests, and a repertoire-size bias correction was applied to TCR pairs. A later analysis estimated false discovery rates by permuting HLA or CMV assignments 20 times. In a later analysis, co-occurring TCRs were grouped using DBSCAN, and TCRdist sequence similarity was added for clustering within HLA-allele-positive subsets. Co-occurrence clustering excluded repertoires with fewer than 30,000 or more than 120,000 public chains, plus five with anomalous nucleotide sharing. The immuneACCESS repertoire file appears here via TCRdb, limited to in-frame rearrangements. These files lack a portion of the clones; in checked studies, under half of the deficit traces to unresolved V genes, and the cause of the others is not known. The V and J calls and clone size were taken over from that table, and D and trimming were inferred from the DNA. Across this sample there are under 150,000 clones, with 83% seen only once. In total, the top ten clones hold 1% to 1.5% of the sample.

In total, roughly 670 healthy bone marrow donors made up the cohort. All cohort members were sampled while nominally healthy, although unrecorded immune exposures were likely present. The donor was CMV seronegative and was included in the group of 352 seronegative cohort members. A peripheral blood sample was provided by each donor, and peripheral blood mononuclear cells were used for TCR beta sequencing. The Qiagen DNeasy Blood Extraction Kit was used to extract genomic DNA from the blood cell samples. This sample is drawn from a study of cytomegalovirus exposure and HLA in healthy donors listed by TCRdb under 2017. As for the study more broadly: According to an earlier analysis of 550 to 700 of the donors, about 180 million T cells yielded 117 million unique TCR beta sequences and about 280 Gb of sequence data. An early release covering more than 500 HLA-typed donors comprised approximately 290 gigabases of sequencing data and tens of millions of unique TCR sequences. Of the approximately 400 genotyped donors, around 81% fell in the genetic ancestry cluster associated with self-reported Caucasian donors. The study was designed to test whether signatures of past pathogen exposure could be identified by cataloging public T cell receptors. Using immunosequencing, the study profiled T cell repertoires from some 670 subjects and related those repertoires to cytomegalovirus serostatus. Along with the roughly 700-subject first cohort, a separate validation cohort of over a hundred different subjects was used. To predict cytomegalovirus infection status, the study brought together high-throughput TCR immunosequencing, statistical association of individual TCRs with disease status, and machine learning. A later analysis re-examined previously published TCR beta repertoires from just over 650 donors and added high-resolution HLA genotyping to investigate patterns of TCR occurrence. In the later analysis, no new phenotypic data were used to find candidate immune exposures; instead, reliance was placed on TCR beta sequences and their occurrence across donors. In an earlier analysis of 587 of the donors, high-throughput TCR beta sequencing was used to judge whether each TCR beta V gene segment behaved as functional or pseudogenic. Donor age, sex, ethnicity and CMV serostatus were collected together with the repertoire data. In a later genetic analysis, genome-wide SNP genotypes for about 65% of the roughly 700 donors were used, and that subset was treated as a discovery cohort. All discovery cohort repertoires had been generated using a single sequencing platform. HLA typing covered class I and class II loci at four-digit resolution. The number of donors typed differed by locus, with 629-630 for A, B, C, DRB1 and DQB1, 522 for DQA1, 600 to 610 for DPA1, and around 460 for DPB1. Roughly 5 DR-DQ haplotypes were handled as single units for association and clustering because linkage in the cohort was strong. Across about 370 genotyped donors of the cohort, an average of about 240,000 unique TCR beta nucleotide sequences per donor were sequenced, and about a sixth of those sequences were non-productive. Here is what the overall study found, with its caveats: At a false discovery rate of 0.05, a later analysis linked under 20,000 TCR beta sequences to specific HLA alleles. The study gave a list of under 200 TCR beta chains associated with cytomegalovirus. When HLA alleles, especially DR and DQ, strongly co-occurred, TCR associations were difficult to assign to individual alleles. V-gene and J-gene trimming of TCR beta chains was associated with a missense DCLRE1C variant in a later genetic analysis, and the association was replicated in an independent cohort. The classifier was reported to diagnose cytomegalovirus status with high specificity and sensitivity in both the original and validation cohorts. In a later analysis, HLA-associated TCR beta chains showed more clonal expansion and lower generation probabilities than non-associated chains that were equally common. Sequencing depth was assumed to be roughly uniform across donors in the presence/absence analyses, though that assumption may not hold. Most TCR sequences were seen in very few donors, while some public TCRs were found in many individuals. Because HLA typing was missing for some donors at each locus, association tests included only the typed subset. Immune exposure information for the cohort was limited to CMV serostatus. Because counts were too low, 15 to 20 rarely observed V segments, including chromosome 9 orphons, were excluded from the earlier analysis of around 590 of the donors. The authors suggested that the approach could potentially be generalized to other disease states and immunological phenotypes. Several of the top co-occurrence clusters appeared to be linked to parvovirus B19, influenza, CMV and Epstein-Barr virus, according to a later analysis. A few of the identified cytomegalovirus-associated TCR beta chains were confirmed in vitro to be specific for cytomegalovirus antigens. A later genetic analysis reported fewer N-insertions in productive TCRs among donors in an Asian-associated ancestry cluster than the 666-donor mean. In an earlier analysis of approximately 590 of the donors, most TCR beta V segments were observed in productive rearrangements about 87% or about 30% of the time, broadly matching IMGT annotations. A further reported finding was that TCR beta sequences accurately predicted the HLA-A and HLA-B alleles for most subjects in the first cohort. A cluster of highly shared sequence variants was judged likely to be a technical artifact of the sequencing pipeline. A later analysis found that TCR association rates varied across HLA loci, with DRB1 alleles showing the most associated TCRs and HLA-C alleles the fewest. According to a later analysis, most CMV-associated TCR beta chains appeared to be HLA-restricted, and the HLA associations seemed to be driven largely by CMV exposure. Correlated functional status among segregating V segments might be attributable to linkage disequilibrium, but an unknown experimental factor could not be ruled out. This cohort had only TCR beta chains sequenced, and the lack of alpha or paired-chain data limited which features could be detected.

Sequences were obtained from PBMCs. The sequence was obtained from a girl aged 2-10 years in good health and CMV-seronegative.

The CDR3 in this case is CATSSYTWDSRYSNQPQHF. At the DNA level, the sequence is TGTGCCACCAGCAGCTACACCTGGGACAGCCGTTATAGCAATCAGCCCCAGCATTTT. The V gene is TRBV15 and the J gene is TRBJ1-5, with 7 bases aligning to TRBD1. Germline trimming: 3 bases from V, 0 bases from J; junction bases outside gene matches: 14. The CDR3 contains 19 residues, cysteine and phenylalanine counted. Solely the CDR3 DNA is kept, with 57 bases framed from the first base. The germline V gene (reference sequence) provides CDR1 LNHNV and CDR2 YYDKDF.